This passage covers 21 T cell receptor beta chains from one sample sequenced in a study of blood T cell repertoires in COVID-19 (dated by TCRdb to about 2020). Libraries were constructed by the immunoSEQ multiplex PCR assay. Sourced from immuneACCESS, this table was stored by TCRdb with only in-frame sequences that have V and J called. A share of the clones is absent; for the studies checked, an unresolved V gene accounts for under half, and the remainder has no known explanation. The sample table lists about 220,000 clones, around four fifths of them with a count of one. 3.5% to 4% of the sample belongs to the ten largest clones. The specimen sequenced was PBMCs or T cells enriched from blood (not recorded which). All receptors derive from a woman aged 40 to 50 who had been exposed to COVID-19.

The chain joins TRBV5-4 to TRBJ2-3; a possible D gene is TRBD1 (5 bases). This CDR3 has 14 residues. Between the trimmed V and J ends, which lost 5 bases and 2 bases, there was a span of 12 bases. Germline-derived CDR1 and CDR2 are SGHNT and YYREEE (reference sequence). CDR3 residues: CASSRGLHTDTQYF. The DNA for the CDR3 is TGTGCCAGCAGTAGGGGTCTACACACAGATACGCAGTATTTT.

The J gene is TRBJ2-1, the V gene TRBV5-6, with TRBD2 matching 7 bases. V shed 7 bases, J shed 7 bases, and the junction held 8 bases outside the gene matches. CDR1 is SGHDT and CDR2 is YYEEEE in the germline V gene. This CDR3 region has 13 residues. The CDR3 coding sequence is TGTGCCAGCTTCCCCGGGGGAGGGAATGAGCAGTTCTTC. The encoded protein is CASFPGGGNEQFF. Full variable domain (missing parts from reference TRBV5-6 and TRBJ2-1): DAGVTQSPTHLIKTRGQQVTLRCSPKSGHDTVSWYQQALGQGPQFIFQYYEEEERQRGNFPDRFSGHQFPNYSSELNVNALLLGDSALYLCASFPGGGNEQFFGPGTRLTVL.

This chain links TRBV18 with TRBJ2-2, with D perhaps TRBD1 (6 bases). V gave up 2 bases and J gave up 3 bases, with 7 bases separating them. The CDR3 is 14 amino acids. Germline V gives CDR1 KGHSH, CDR2 LQKENI. CDR3: CASSPDRYTGELFF. DNA for the CDR3: TGTGCCAGCTCACCAGACAGGTACACCGGGGAGCTGTTTTTT.

This clone is labeled as medium-sized (0.01 to 0.1%). At one end the junction does not follow the germline gene, possibly because of a read error. The CDR3: CASSFRTGSENTIYF. The CDR3 DNA is TGCGCCAGCAGCTTTAGGACGGGATCTGAAAACACCATATATTTT. The chain links TRBV5-1 to TRBJ1-3; D unresolved. The CDR3 contains 15 residues. CDR1 SGHRS and CDR2 YFSETQ come from the germline V gene.

This clone was detected only a few times. CDR3 residues: CSVPPRGGNTEAFF. The CDR3 DNA reads TGCAGCGTTCCTCCGAGGGGGGGCAATACTGAAGCTTTCTTT. The gene calls are TRBV29-1 and TRBJ1-1; D might be TRBD1 (6 bases). V gave up 5 bases and J gave up 5 bases, with 18 bases separating them. There are 14 residues in the CDR3. The V gene's germline CDR1 is SQVTM and CDR2 ANQGSEA.

This clone was recorded once. V and J are TRBV18 and TRBJ1-2, with D uncertain. The V gene lost 1 base and the J gene lost 10 bases, with 25 bases spanning the gap. Per germline, CDR1 KGHSH and CDR2 LQKENI. This CDR3 comprises 17 residues. The CDR3 DNA reads TGTGCCAGCTCACCACTGTCGACCCAAGGTAGCTCGGCCGCCTACACCTTC. It translates to CASSPLSTQGSSAAYTF.

This chain joins TRBV5-1 and TRBJ2-5; D possibly corresponds to TRBD1 (5 bases). Trimming shortened V by 0 bases and J by 5 bases, and 14 bases separated the two germline ends. The CDR3 has 15 residues. Germline CDR1 is SGHRS and CDR2 is YFSETQ. CDR3 in amino acids: CASSLAQAAGETQYF. CDR3 DNA sequence: TGCGCCAGCAGCTTGGCGCAGGCAGCAGGGGAGACCCAGTACTTC.

This clone was counted once. V is TRBV5-1 and J is TRBJ1-4, with D maybe TRBD1 (6 bases). CDR3 length: 15 residues. CDR1 SGHRS and CDR2 YFSETQ come from the germline V gene. V was cut by 3 bases and J by 7 bases, with 16 bases left in between. CDR3 sequence (DNA): TGCGCCAGCAGCTCGGAGGGGGGGCGCGGTGAAAAACTGTTTTTT. It translates to CASSSEGGRGEKLFF.

V is TRBV9 and J is TRBJ2-5, with D perhaps TRBD1 (5 bases). V shed 0 bases and J shed 5 bases, with 14 bases lying between them. This CDR3 region has 15 residues. The germline V gene encodes CDR1 SGDLS and CDR2 YYNGEE. Here the CDR3 reads CASSVGLGREETQYF. CDR3 bases: TGTGCCAGCAGCGTAGGGTTGGGGCGTGAGGAGACCCAGTACTTC. The complete variable domain, with remaining parts taken from reference TRBV9 and TRBJ2-5, reads DSGVTQTPKHLITATGQRVTLRCSPRSGDLSVYWYQQSLDQGLQFLIQYYNGEERAKGNILERFSAQQFPDLHSELNLSSLELGDSALYFCASSVGLGREETQYFGPGTRLLVL.

A remark on this clone: The same CDR3 also results from other DNA sequences found in this sample. The rearrangement joins TRBV6-5 to TRBJ1-6; TRBD1 is a possible D gene (5 bases). The germline V gene has CDR1 MNHEY and CDR2 SVGAGI. The length of the CDR3 is 13 residues. The V end was cut by 1 base, the J end by 10 bases, with 8 bases between. The CDR3 protein is CASSYLGESPLHF. The CDR3 DNA sequence: TGTGCCAGCAGTTACTTAGGGGAATCACCCCTCCACTTT.

This clone was seen a handful of times. V usage is TRBV19 and J usage is TRBJ1-5; D gene uncertain. The V end was cut by 1 base, the J end by 7 bases, with 11 bases between. From germline, CDR1 is LNHDA and CDR2 SQIVND (reference sequence). The CDR3 totals 14 residues. Here the CDR3 reads CASSIGVSGQPQHF. The CDR3 DNA follows: TGTGCCAGTAGTATAGGGGTTTCGGGGCAGCCCCAGCATTTT.

The rearrangement uses TRBV5-4 and TRBJ1-1; no reliable D call. The CDR3 has 13 amino acids. Germline V lookup: CDR1 SGHNT, CDR2 YYREEE (reference sequence). The V end lost 4 bases, the J end lost 2 bases, and 9 bases lay between the germline ends. The CDR3 protein is CASSANSNTEAFF. CDR3 coding DNA: TGTGCCAGCAGCGCTAACAGTAACACTGAAGCTTTCTTT.

V usage is TRBV7-3 and J usage is TRBJ2-3, with 9 bases that match TRBD2. This CDR3 comprises 17 residues. CDR1 is SGHTA, CDR2 FQGTGA, per germline. The V gene end was trimmed by 2 bases and the J gene end by 0 bases; junction bases not matched to a gene: 6. The CDR3 here is CASSLGASGASTDTQYF. As DNA, the CDR3 is TGTGCCAGCAGCTTAGGGGCTAGCGGGGCTAGCACAGATACGCAGTATTTT.

In regard to this clone: Other DNA sequences in the same sample also yield this CDR3. This rearrangement joins TRBV5-1 to TRBJ2-5; TRBD2 might be the D (5 bases). Germline values: CDR1 SGHRS, CDR2 YFSETQ. The V and J ends lost 1 base and 5 bases respectively, with 12 bases between them. The CDR3 spans 14 residues. The CDR3 coding sequence is TGCGCCAGCAGCTTGTCGACCGGGAAGGAGACCCAGTACTTC. This encodes CASSLSTGKETQYF.

The gene calls are TRBV10-3 and TRBJ2-7; possibly TRBD2 for D (7 bases). Germline V gene data show CDR1 as ENHRY and CDR2 as SYGVKD. This CDR3 contains 13 residues. V was pared by 7 bases and J by 13 bases, with 23 bases between. CDR3 nucleotides: TGTGCCATCATGGGGGGGCCGGAGACTAGTCTTTACTTC. Translated: CAIMGGPETSLYF.

This chain links TRBV7-2 with TRBJ2-5; 7 nucleotides agree with TRBD2. Germline values: CDR1 SGHTA, CDR2 FQGNSA. The CDR3 is made up of 16 amino acids. V dropped 5 bases and J dropped 4; count of bases not matched to a gene: 13. The CDR3 nucleotides are TGTGCCAGCAGCCCAAATGGGCAGGGAGGGCTAGAGACCCAGTACTTC. It yields the protein CASSPNGQGGLETQYF.

This clone was seen repeatedly, ten times or more. The rearrangement links TRBV11-2 to TRBJ1-6, with D possibly being TRBD1 (5 bases). CDR1 is SGHAT, CDR2 FQNNGV, per germline. CDR3 length: 13 amino acids. Trimming stripped 1 base from V and 14 bases from J, with 12 bases between. CDR3 sequence reads: CASSLGKGSSLHF. CDR3 DNA sequence: TGTGCCAGCAGCTTAGGGAAGGGGTCCTCCCTCCACTTT.

The chain joins TRBV28 to TRBJ1-6, with 9 nucleotides matching TRBD1. The CDR3 has 16 amino acids. V lost 6 bases to trimming and J lost 0 bases; unmatched junction nucleotides: 3. CDR1 is MDHEN and CDR2 is SYDVKM in the germline V gene. CDR3 region: CASRTGGSSYNSPLHF. The DNA of the CDR3 is TGTGCCAGCAGGACAGGGGGTAGCTCCTATAATTCACCCCTCCACTTT.

CDR3 loop: CASTGTIQETQYF. In DNA, the CDR3 is TGCGCCAGTACGGGGACTATCCAAGAGACCCAGTACTTC. The genes are TRBV5-1 and TRBJ2-5, with 7 bases lining up with TRBD2. Losses at the gene ends were 8 bases for V and 1 base for J; bases not matched to a gene: 5. Germline-derived CDR1 and CDR2 are SGHRS and YFSETQ. The CDR3 sequence is 13 residues long.

V and J are TRBV24-1 and TRBJ2-5, with 16 bases lining up with TRBD2. The CDR3 contains 20 residues. CDR1 and CDR2 (germline): KGHDR, SFDVKD. V shed 1 base, J shed 4 bases, and the junction held 11 bases outside the gene matches. The CDR3 DNA follows: TGTGCCACCAGTGATTTTTACGCTAGGGGACTAGCGGGGGGGTCAGAGACCCAGTACTTC. The encoded protein is CATSDFYARGLAGGSETQYF.

This clone showed up just a few times. The chain joins TRBV6-6 to TRBJ2-3; 12 bases line up with TRBD2. The CDR3 totals 13 residues. The V segment lost 10 bases and the J segment 7 bases; nucleotides outside the gene matches: 6. CDR1 MNHNY and CDR2 SVGAGI come from the germline V gene (reference sequence). The CDR3 sequence: CATASGGANTQYF. CDR3 in DNA: TGTGCCACCGCTAGCGGGGGGGCAAATACGCAGTATTTT.